The TCR beta chain under discussion was sequenced for a study of blood T cell repertoires in COVID-19. Participant ages covered roughly 18 to 89 years across around 25 US areas. CDR3 length equals 15 residues. Losses at the gene ends were 0 bases for V and 7 bases for J; bases not matched to a gene: 3. Germline CDR1 is SGHTA and CDR2 is FQGNSA. Data came from immunoSEQ multiplex PCR; TCRdb stores just in-frame clones and leaves some out. This table has 150,000 to 200,000 clones, 65% to 85% appearing once. This sequence was found in a man aged 40-49 years who had recovered from COVID-19. Material: PBMCs or T cells enriched from blood (not recorded which). This sequence joins TRBV7-2 and TRBJ1-6, with TRBD1 identical over 7 bases. CDR3 amino acids: CASSLANRGNSPLHF. In DNA form, the CDR3 reads TGTGCCAGCAGCTTAGCCAACAGGGGAAATTCACCCCTCCACTTT.